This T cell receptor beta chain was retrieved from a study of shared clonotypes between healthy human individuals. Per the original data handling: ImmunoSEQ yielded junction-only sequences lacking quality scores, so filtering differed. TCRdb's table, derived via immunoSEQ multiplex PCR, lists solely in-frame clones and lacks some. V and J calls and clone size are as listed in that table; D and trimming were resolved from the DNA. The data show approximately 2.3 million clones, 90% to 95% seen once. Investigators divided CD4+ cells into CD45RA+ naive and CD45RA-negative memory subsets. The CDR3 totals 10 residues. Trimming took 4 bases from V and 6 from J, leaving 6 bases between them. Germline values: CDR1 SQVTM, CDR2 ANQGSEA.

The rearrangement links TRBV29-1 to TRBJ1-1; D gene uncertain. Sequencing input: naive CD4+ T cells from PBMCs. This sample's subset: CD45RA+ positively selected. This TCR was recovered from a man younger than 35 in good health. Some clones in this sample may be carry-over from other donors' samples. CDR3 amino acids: CSVAIPEAFF. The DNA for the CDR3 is TGCAGCGTTGCCATACCTGAAGCTTTCTTT. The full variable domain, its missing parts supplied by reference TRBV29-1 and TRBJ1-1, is SAVISQKPSRDICQRGTSLTIQCQVDSQVTMMFWYRQQPGQSLTLIATANQGSEATYESGFVIDKFPISRPNLTFSTLTVSNMSPEDSSIYLCSVAIPEAFFGQGTRLTVV.